The 29 T cell receptor beta chains below all came from one sample that was sequenced in a study of control samples from healthy donors and cancer patients. Using immunoSEQ multiplex PCR, the repertoire was profiled, and TCRdb retains in-frame clones only, with some absent. Of 100,000 to 150,000 clones in the sample, roughly nine tenths were seen once. The source material was PBMCs. The receptors were gathered from a man aged 50 or older with head and neck cancer.

The chain carries TRBV28 and TRBJ1-5; possible D gene TRBD1, 5 bases. Germline-derived CDR1 and CDR2 are MDHEN and SYDVKM. The CDR3 is 13 amino acids. The V gene lost 7 bases and the J gene lost 6 bases, with 13 bases spanning the gap. CDR3 residues: CASTQGRIQPQHF. CDR3 nucleotides: TGTGCCAGCACCCAGGGACGGATTCAGCCCCAGCATTTT. Complete variable domain (other parts from reference TRBV28 and TRBJ1-5): DVKVTQSSRYLVKRTGEKVFLECVQDMDHENMFWYRQDPGLGLRLIYFSYDVKMKEKGDIPEGYSVSREKKERFSLILESASTNQTSMYLCASTQGRIQPQHFGDGTRLSIL.

The chain uses TRBV7-9 and TRBJ1-5; D may be TRBD1 (6 bases). The ends were cut back, 5 bases at V and 7 bases at J, with 15 bases in the middle. The CDR3 has 14 amino acids. Per germline, CDR1 SEHNR and CDR2 FQNEAQ (reference sequence). CDR3 residues: CASSNFTGRQPQHF. In nucleotides, the CDR3 is TGTGCCAGCAGCAACTTCACAGGGAGACAGCCCCAGCATTTT.

The genes are TRBV24-1 and TRBJ1-2, with D possibly TRBD1 on 5 matching bases. The ends were cut back, 2 bases at V and 4 bases at J, with 10 bases in the middle. Germline lookup yields CDR1 KGHDR and CDR2 SFDVKD. The CDR3 loop spans 14 amino acids. DNA of the CDR3: TGTGCCACCAGTGATTCGCAGGGAACCTATGGCTACACCTTC. Amino acids: CATSDSQGTYGYTF.

The V call is TRBV29-1, the J call TRBJ1-3, with TRBD1 matching 8 bases. This CDR3 region has 13 residues. The germline V gene encodes CDR1 SQVTM and CDR2 ANQGSEA. The V and J ends lost 7 bases and 4 bases, in that order; junction bases with no gene match: 6. CDR3 in DNA: TGCAGCGCCCAGCAGGGGGCAGGAAACACCATATATTTT. Translating it yields CSAQQGAGNTIYF.

The rearrangement joins TRBV28 to TRBJ1-1, with 12 bases identical to TRBD1. V lost 7 bases, J lost 8 bases, and 2 bases stayed unmatched. Germline CDR1 is MDHEN and CDR2 is SYDVKM. CDR3 size: 12 residues. This CDR3 is CASKGQGAEAFF. Written as DNA, the CDR3 is TGTGCCAGCAAGGGACAGGGGGCGGAAGCTTTCTTT.

The rearrangement joins TRBV6-2 or TRBV6-3 to TRBJ1-1, with no clear D. V lost 5 bases to trimming and J lost 6 bases, with 10 bases between them. This CDR3 has 12 residues. Germline lookup yields CDR1 MNHEY and CDR2 SVGEGT. This CDR3 reads CASSTDSPEAFF. CDR3 in DNA: TGTGCCAGCAGTACCGACTCTCCTGAAGCTTTCTTT.

This clone occurred once. The chain employs TRBV12-3 or TRBV12-4 and TRBJ1-1, with D uncertain. The CDR3 totals 11 residues. Trimming removed 1 base at V and 10 bases at J, with 7 bases between. Here the CDR3 DNA reads TGTGCCAGCAGTTTAGGATTCGGAGCTTTCTTT. Protein: CASSLGFGAFF.

V usage is TRBV11-1 and J usage is TRBJ2-5; TRBD2 is a possible D gene (7 bases). CDR3 length: 15 residues. Germline lookup yields CDR1 SGHAT and CDR2 FQDESV (reference sequence). V dropped 5 bases and J dropped 1 base, with 14 bases sitting between them. The CDR3 DNA reads TGTGCCAGCAGCCTAAGGGGGGGGCCCCAAGAGACCCAGTACTTC. Its protein is CASSLRGGPQETQYF.

The genes are TRBV7-2 and TRBJ2-5; TRBD2 aligns across 8 bases. Looked up from germline, CDR1 is SGHTA and CDR2 is FQGNSA. This CDR3 spans 14 amino acids. With V trimmed by 7 bases and J by 3 bases, 7 bases remained unmatched. The CDR3 here is CASTPLAAKETQYF. The DNA of the CDR3 is TGTGCCAGCACCCCACTAGCGGCAAAAGAGACCCAGTACTTC.

This rearrangement joins TRBV7-9 to TRBJ2-1; 7 bases line up with TRBD1. CDR3 size: 13 residues. The germline CDR1 and CDR2 sequences are SEHNR and FQNEAQ (reference sequence). Losses at the gene ends were 6 bases for V and 8 bases for J; bases not matched to a gene: 7. The CDR3 loop reads CASREQGSDEQFF. The DNA for the CDR3 is TGTGCCAGCAGGGAACAGGGGAGCGATGAGCAGTTCTTC.

The chain has TRBV2 and TRBJ1-5, with 12 bases lining up with TRBD1. Germline lookup yields CDR1 SNHLY and CDR2 FYNNEI. The CDR3 is 14 residues long. V gave up 6 bases and J gave up 7 bases; unmatched junction bases: 4. In DNA, the CDR3 is TGTGCCAGCAGCGGGACAGGGGGCTTACAGCCCCAGCATTTT. Translation gives CASSGTGGLQPQHF.

V usage is TRBV30 and J usage is TRBJ2-7; TRBD2 matches at 8 bases. Germline CDR1 reads GTSNPN; CDR2 reads SVGIG (reference sequence). J lost 1 base, V lost 5 bases, and 13 bases had no gene match. The CDR3 extends over 16 amino acids. CDR3: CAWVASGLTVSYEQYF. In DNA, the CDR3 is TGTGCCTGGGTTGCTAGCGGGCTTACGGTTTCCTACGAGCAGTACTTC.

The chain is built from TRBV30 and TRBJ2-7; 9 bases align to TRBD2. After removal of 8 bases from V and 4 bases from J, the junction contained 6 bases not matched to a gene. This CDR3 contains 12 residues. Germline V CDR1 and CDR2: GTSNPN, SVGIG (reference sequence). The CDR3 bases are TGTGCCGGCTCAGCGGGGGGATACGAGCAGTACTTC. This codes for CAGSAGGYEQYF.

This clone came up a few times. V usage is TRBV5-5 and J usage is TRBJ2-1; possibly TRBD2 for D (5 bases). CDR1 is SGHKS, CDR2 YYEKEE, per germline (reference sequence). The CDR3 loop spans 13 amino acids. Trimming pared 1 base from V and 7 bases from J, leaving 9 bases between. The CDR3 loop reads CASSLPGGNEQFF. The CDR3 bases are TGTGCCAGCAGCTTGCCGGGCGGGAATGAGCAGTTCTTC.

V usage is TRBV2 and J usage is TRBJ1-2; a weak D match, TRBD1 (5 bases). Trimming stripped 4 bases from V and 4 bases from J, with 10 bases between. The CDR3 runs to 13 residues. Germline V gives CDR1 SNHLY, CDR2 FYNNEI. The CDR3 loop is CASSADGAYGYTF. In nucleotides, the CDR3 is TGTGCCAGCAGTGCGGACGGGGCCTATGGCTACACCTTC.

The V and J genes are TRBV3-1 (or the pseudogene TRBV3-2) and TRBJ1-3; no clear D. V lost 4 bases, J lost 0 bases, and 7 bases lay in between. Germline V gene data show CDR1 as LGHDT and CDR2 as YNNKEL (reference sequence). The CDR3 length is 14 residues. CDR3 DNA sequence: TGTGCCAGCAGCCCAATTATCTCTGGAAACACCATATATTTT. This codes for CASSPIISGNTIYF.

The chain has TRBV10-3 and TRBJ1-1; 9 bases are shared with TRBD1. This CDR3 comprises 15 residues. V was pared by 10 bases and J by 4 bases, with 13 bases of the junction left unmatched. The V gene's germline CDR1 is ENHRY and CDR2 SYGVKD. This chain's CDR3 is CATRPRQGVGTEAFF. As DNA, the CDR3 is TGTGCCACCCGGCCTCGACAGGGGGTGGGCACTGAAGCTTTCTTT.

The gene calls are TRBV13 and TRBJ1-2; the D is unclear. The length of the CDR3 is 14 residues. Looked up from germline, CDR1 is PRHDT and CDR2 is FYEKMQ (reference sequence). V was shortened by 4 bases and J by 1 base, with 10 bases between the two germline ends. This CDR3 reads CASSSPRVNYGYTF. The CDR3, as DNA: TGTGCCAGCAGCTCCCCCCGGGTTAACTATGGCTACACCTTC.

In DNA form, the CDR3 reads TGTGCCAGCAGCTTGGCCGCGGTTAGCAATCAGCCCCAGCATTTT. Translation gives CASSLAAVSNQPQHF. The chain links TRBV5-8 to TRBJ1-5; D remains unclear. The CDR3 contains 15 residues. CDR1 and CDR2 (germline): SGHTS, YDEGEE. Trimming removed 0 bases at V and 0 bases at J, with 7 bases between.

V usage is TRBV4-1 and J usage is TRBJ2-5; D unclear. The length of the CDR3 is 14 residues. CDR1 and CDR2 from the germline V gene are MGHRA and YSYEKL. The ends were cut back, 4 bases at V and 5 bases at J, with 14 bases in the middle. Here the CDR3 reads CASSPRTDLETQYF. Written as DNA, the CDR3 is TGCGCCAGCAGCCCACGGACGGATTTGGAGACCCAGTACTTC.

This chain joins TRBV5-1 and TRBJ2-3; D gene ambiguous. V lost 0 bases and J 0 bases, leaving 2 bases between the germline ends. The CDR3 has 13 residues. The germline V gene has CDR1 SGHRS and CDR2 YFSETQ. For the CDR3, the DNA is TGCGCCAGCAGCTTGGCTAGCACAGATACGCAGTATTTT. The encoded protein is CASSLASTDTQYF.

The chain has TRBV11-2 and TRBJ2-1; TRBD2 agrees at 10 bases. CDR1 and CDR2 from the germline V gene are SGHAT and FQNNGV. The CDR3 contains 15 residues. V trimming: 2 bases; J trimming: 2 bases; junction bases outside the gene matches: 0. CDR3 amino acids: CASSLLAGAYNEQFF. The CDR3 DNA reads TGTGCCAGCAGCTTACTAGCGGGGGCCTACAATGAGCAGTTCTTC.

The chain combines TRBV5-1 with TRBJ2-7, with D maybe TRBD1 (6 bases). V lost 2 bases to trimming and J lost 0 bases, with 18 bases between them. The CDR3 is 17 residues long. The germline V gene encodes CDR1 SGHRS and CDR2 YFSETQ. CDR3 residues: CASSFYTGQLLSYEQYF. DNA of the CDR3: TGCGCCAGCAGCTTTTATACCGGACAGCTCCTCTCCTACGAGCAGTACTTC.

V and J are TRBV5-6 and TRBJ1-1, with unresolved D. CDR1 is SGHDT, CDR2 YYEEEE, per germline. This CDR3 is built from 14 residues. Trimming pared 4 bases from V and 4 bases from J, leaving 14 bases between. Here the CDR3 reads CASSLRPWGTEAFF. The DNA for the CDR3 is TGTGCCAGCAGCCTCAGGCCTTGGGGCACTGAAGCTTTCTTT.

The chain combines TRBV6-1 with TRBJ1-1; D uncertain. Germline V gene data show CDR1 as MNHNS and CDR2 as SASEGT. The germline V and J ends were trimmed by 2 bases and 0 bases, with 16 bases remaining between them. The CDR3 is 17 residues long. The CDR3 DNA reads as TGTGCCAGCAGTGAACCTCTCAGAGGTTTGTTGAACACTGAAGCTTTCTTT. As protein: CASSEPLRGLLNTEAFF.

This clone has a single count. The J gene is TRBJ1-1, the V gene TRBV6-8, with D hard to call. Trimming left V 3 bases short and J 4 bases short, with 21 bases between. In germline, CDR1 is MNHGY, CDR2 SAAAGT. The CDR3 length is 17 residues. The CDR3 is CASSYEGPSDDCTEAFF. In DNA, the CDR3 is TGTGCCAGCAGTTATGAGGGTCCGTCCGATGATTGCACTGAAGCTTTCTTT.

This clone appeared a single time. The V gene is TRBV5-1, the J gene TRBJ2-1; 11 positions match TRBD2. This CDR3 spans 16 amino acids. The germline V gene has CDR1 SGHRS and CDR2 YFSETQ. The trim removed 0 bases at V and 7 bases at J, leaving 6 bases unmatched. The CDR3 DNA follows: TGCGCCAGCAGCTTGGCAGACCTAGCGGGGGGTAATGAGCAGTTCTTC. It encodes CASSLADLAGGNEQFF.

This clone was seen once. The chain uses TRBV5-1 and TRBJ1-5; D perhaps matches TRBD1 (6 bases). Looked up from germline, CDR1 is SGHRS and CDR2 is YFSETQ. V shed 3 bases and J shed 3 bases, with 25 bases lying between them. The CDR3 has 19 amino acids. The CDR3, as DNA: TGCGCCAGCAGCTCACCTCAGGGGCGCCACCGTGGTGACAATCAGCCCCAGCATTTT. Translation: CASSSPQGRHRGDNQPQHF.

The chain employs TRBV5-5 and TRBJ1-1; D perhaps matches TRBD1 (5 bases). The V and J ends lost 4 bases and 1 base respectively, with 26 bases between them. This CDR3 has 19 residues. From germline, CDR1 is SGHKS and CDR2 YYEKEE (reference sequence). CDR3 sequence reads: CASSPVLRPGLASNTEAFF. The CDR3 bases are TGTGCCAGCAGCCCCGTCCTAAGACCGGGACTTGCCTCGAACACTGAAGCTTTCTTT. Supplemented by reference TRBV5-5 and TRBJ1-1, the full variable domain reads DAGVTQSPTHLIKTRGQQVTLRCSPISGHKSVSWYQQVLGQGPQFIFQYYEKEERGRGNFPDRFSARQFPNYSSELNVNALLLGDSALYLCASSPVLRPGLASNTEAFFGQGTRLTVV.